Shown below are 10 T cell receptor beta chains from a single sample sequenced in a study of blood T cell repertoires in COVID-19 (TCRdb year 2020). Receptor amplification or capture employed the immunoSEQ multiplex PCR assay. Drawn from immuneACCESS, this table holds only the in-frame rearrangements with V and J called that TCRdb kept. Clones are partly lost; checked studies trace under half to an unresolved V gene and leave the rest unexplained. Here the sample has fewer than 250,000 clones; approximately 91% occur a single time. 1.1% of the sample is in the top ten clones. Material: peripheral blood. The source is a man under 40 with acute or convalescent COVID-19.

V is TRBV6-2 or TRBV6-3 and J is TRBJ1-2; D possibly corresponds to TRBD1 (5 bases). The CDR3 loop spans 13 amino acids. V lost 6 bases and J lost 8, with 16 bases in between. Germline values: CDR1 MNHEY, CDR2 SVGEGT. CDR3 in amino acids: CASSSRRVEGYTF. DNA of the CDR3: TGTGCCAGCAGCTCCCGCAGGGTAGAGGGCTACACCTTC.

Turning to this clone: The sample carries other DNA sequences with the same CDR3. The chain is built from TRBV27 and TRBJ2-3; TRBD2 is a possible D gene (6 bases). The CDR3 length is 14 residues. The ends were cut back, 8 bases at V and 1 base at J, with 13 bases in the middle. Germline CDR1 and CDR2: MNHEY and SMNVEV (reference sequence). In DNA, the CDR3 is TGTGCCAGCTCACTTTCGGGGGGCACAGATACGCAGTATTTT. Its protein is CASSLSGGTDTQYF.

The J gene is TRBJ1-1, the V gene TRBV15, with D possibly being TRBD1 (6 bases). The CDR3 loop spans 17 amino acids. The germline gives CDR1 LNHNV, CDR2 YYDKDF (reference sequence). Trimming shortened V by 1 base and J by 4 bases, and 19 bases separated the two germline ends. The CDR3: CATSRGSQGPRSTEAFF. CDR3 nucleotide sequence: TGTGCCACCAGCAGAGGATCGCAGGGGCCTAGGAGCACTGAAGCTTTCTTT.

The chain couples TRBV3-1 (or the pseudogene TRBV3-2) to TRBJ2-7, with TRBD2 matching over 8 bases. V lost 4 bases to trimming and J lost 5 bases; unmatched junction nucleotides: 13. The CDR3 has 16 amino acids. Germline V gene sequence: CDR1 LGHDT, CDR2 YNNKEL (reference sequence). CDR3 DNA sequence: TGTGCCAGCAGCCCGCTGGGGACTAGAGGCCAGCACGAGCAGTACTTC. It translates to CASSPLGTRGQHEQYF.

This clone turned up a few times. This chain uses TRBV9 with TRBJ1-1; 8 nucleotides agree with TRBD1. With V trimmed by 3 bases and J by 3 bases, 10 bases remained unmatched. CDR1 is SGDLS and CDR2 is YYNGEE in the germline V gene. CDR3 length: 16 residues. DNA of the CDR3: TGTGCCAGCAGCGCCCGGCAGGGGGCGGACTACACTGAAGCTTTCTTT. Its translation: CASSARQGADYTEAFF.

The chain carries TRBV30 and TRBJ1-6; perhaps TRBD1 as D (5 bases). The CDR3 extends over 17 amino acids. Germline CDR1 is GTSNPN and CDR2 is SVGIG (reference sequence). The CDR3 nucleotides are TGTGCATCAACTCGTCAGTCCTCGGGGGGGGGTAATTCACCCCTCCACTTT. Protein: CASTRQSSGGGNSPLHF.

The chain is built from TRBV5-8 and TRBJ2-5; D may be TRBD1 (6 bases). The CDR3 consists of 13 residues. Germline assignment: CDR1 SGHTS and CDR2 YDEGEE. With 4 bases removed from V and 4 bases from J, the gap between germline ends came to 11 bases. CDR3 residues: CASSPQGSETQYF. The CDR3 coding sequence is TGTGCCAGCAGCCCTCAGGGGTCAGAGACCCAGTACTTC.

This chain connects TRBV2 to TRBJ2-4, with 7 bases identical to TRBD1. CDR1 is SNHLY, CDR2 FYNNEI, per germline. With 11 bases clipped from V and 4 bases from J, the junction kept 11 bases outside the gene matches. This CDR3 spans 14 amino acids. The DNA of the CDR3 is TGTGCCTCATATCCCCTCAGGGGGAAAAACATTCAGTACTTC. This encodes CASYPLRGKNIQYF.

This clone was picked up one time. The chain couples TRBV21-1 to TRBJ1-5; the table's D call TRBD1 went unverified against the DNA. TRBV21-1 is termed a pseudogene. This CDR3 region has 17 residues. As DNA, the CDR3 is TGTGCCAGCAGCAAAGCTAGGGGCTTCGCGGACAATCAGCCCCAGCATTTT. Protein product: CASSKARGFADNQPQHF.

This clone was counted a few times. The V call is TRBV19, the J call TRBJ1-2, with 10 nucleotides matching TRBD1. The V gene's germline CDR1 is LNHDA and CDR2 SQIVND (reference sequence). The CDR3 totals 14 residues. Trimming removed 7 bases from V and 2 bases from J; junction bases left unmatched: 4. DNA of the CDR3: TGTGCCAGTACTCCGGGACAGGGGAACTATGGCTACACCTTC. This encodes CASTPGQGNYGYTF.